This record looks at one T cell receptor (beta chain) sequence and its context. In the same sample, other DNA sequences code for this CDR3. Time point here: blood 4 weeks post-SBRT, at nephrectomy. As for treatment: 15 Gy SBRT to primary tumor, nephrectomy 4 weeks later. Germline V gene sequence: CDR1 MNHNS, CDR2 SASEGT. J lost 3 bases, V lost 8 bases, and 7 bases had no gene match. The CDR3 runs 14 residues. Assay used: immunoSEQ multiplex PCR; TCRdb lists only in-frame clones, some missing. The sample has over 35,000 clones, about 82% seen once. This sample is part of a study of radiation and T cells in renal cell carcinoma.

This chain joins TRBV6-1 and TRBJ2-1; 7 positions agree with TRBD1. The material was blood, obtained from a patient whose treatment included radiotherapy and nephrectomy. This TCR derives from a woman aged 70-85 years with renal cell carcinoma. CDR3 in DNA: TGTGCCAGCTGGGACAGCAGGGACTACAATGAGCAGTTCTTC. Translating it yields CASWDSRDYNEQFF.